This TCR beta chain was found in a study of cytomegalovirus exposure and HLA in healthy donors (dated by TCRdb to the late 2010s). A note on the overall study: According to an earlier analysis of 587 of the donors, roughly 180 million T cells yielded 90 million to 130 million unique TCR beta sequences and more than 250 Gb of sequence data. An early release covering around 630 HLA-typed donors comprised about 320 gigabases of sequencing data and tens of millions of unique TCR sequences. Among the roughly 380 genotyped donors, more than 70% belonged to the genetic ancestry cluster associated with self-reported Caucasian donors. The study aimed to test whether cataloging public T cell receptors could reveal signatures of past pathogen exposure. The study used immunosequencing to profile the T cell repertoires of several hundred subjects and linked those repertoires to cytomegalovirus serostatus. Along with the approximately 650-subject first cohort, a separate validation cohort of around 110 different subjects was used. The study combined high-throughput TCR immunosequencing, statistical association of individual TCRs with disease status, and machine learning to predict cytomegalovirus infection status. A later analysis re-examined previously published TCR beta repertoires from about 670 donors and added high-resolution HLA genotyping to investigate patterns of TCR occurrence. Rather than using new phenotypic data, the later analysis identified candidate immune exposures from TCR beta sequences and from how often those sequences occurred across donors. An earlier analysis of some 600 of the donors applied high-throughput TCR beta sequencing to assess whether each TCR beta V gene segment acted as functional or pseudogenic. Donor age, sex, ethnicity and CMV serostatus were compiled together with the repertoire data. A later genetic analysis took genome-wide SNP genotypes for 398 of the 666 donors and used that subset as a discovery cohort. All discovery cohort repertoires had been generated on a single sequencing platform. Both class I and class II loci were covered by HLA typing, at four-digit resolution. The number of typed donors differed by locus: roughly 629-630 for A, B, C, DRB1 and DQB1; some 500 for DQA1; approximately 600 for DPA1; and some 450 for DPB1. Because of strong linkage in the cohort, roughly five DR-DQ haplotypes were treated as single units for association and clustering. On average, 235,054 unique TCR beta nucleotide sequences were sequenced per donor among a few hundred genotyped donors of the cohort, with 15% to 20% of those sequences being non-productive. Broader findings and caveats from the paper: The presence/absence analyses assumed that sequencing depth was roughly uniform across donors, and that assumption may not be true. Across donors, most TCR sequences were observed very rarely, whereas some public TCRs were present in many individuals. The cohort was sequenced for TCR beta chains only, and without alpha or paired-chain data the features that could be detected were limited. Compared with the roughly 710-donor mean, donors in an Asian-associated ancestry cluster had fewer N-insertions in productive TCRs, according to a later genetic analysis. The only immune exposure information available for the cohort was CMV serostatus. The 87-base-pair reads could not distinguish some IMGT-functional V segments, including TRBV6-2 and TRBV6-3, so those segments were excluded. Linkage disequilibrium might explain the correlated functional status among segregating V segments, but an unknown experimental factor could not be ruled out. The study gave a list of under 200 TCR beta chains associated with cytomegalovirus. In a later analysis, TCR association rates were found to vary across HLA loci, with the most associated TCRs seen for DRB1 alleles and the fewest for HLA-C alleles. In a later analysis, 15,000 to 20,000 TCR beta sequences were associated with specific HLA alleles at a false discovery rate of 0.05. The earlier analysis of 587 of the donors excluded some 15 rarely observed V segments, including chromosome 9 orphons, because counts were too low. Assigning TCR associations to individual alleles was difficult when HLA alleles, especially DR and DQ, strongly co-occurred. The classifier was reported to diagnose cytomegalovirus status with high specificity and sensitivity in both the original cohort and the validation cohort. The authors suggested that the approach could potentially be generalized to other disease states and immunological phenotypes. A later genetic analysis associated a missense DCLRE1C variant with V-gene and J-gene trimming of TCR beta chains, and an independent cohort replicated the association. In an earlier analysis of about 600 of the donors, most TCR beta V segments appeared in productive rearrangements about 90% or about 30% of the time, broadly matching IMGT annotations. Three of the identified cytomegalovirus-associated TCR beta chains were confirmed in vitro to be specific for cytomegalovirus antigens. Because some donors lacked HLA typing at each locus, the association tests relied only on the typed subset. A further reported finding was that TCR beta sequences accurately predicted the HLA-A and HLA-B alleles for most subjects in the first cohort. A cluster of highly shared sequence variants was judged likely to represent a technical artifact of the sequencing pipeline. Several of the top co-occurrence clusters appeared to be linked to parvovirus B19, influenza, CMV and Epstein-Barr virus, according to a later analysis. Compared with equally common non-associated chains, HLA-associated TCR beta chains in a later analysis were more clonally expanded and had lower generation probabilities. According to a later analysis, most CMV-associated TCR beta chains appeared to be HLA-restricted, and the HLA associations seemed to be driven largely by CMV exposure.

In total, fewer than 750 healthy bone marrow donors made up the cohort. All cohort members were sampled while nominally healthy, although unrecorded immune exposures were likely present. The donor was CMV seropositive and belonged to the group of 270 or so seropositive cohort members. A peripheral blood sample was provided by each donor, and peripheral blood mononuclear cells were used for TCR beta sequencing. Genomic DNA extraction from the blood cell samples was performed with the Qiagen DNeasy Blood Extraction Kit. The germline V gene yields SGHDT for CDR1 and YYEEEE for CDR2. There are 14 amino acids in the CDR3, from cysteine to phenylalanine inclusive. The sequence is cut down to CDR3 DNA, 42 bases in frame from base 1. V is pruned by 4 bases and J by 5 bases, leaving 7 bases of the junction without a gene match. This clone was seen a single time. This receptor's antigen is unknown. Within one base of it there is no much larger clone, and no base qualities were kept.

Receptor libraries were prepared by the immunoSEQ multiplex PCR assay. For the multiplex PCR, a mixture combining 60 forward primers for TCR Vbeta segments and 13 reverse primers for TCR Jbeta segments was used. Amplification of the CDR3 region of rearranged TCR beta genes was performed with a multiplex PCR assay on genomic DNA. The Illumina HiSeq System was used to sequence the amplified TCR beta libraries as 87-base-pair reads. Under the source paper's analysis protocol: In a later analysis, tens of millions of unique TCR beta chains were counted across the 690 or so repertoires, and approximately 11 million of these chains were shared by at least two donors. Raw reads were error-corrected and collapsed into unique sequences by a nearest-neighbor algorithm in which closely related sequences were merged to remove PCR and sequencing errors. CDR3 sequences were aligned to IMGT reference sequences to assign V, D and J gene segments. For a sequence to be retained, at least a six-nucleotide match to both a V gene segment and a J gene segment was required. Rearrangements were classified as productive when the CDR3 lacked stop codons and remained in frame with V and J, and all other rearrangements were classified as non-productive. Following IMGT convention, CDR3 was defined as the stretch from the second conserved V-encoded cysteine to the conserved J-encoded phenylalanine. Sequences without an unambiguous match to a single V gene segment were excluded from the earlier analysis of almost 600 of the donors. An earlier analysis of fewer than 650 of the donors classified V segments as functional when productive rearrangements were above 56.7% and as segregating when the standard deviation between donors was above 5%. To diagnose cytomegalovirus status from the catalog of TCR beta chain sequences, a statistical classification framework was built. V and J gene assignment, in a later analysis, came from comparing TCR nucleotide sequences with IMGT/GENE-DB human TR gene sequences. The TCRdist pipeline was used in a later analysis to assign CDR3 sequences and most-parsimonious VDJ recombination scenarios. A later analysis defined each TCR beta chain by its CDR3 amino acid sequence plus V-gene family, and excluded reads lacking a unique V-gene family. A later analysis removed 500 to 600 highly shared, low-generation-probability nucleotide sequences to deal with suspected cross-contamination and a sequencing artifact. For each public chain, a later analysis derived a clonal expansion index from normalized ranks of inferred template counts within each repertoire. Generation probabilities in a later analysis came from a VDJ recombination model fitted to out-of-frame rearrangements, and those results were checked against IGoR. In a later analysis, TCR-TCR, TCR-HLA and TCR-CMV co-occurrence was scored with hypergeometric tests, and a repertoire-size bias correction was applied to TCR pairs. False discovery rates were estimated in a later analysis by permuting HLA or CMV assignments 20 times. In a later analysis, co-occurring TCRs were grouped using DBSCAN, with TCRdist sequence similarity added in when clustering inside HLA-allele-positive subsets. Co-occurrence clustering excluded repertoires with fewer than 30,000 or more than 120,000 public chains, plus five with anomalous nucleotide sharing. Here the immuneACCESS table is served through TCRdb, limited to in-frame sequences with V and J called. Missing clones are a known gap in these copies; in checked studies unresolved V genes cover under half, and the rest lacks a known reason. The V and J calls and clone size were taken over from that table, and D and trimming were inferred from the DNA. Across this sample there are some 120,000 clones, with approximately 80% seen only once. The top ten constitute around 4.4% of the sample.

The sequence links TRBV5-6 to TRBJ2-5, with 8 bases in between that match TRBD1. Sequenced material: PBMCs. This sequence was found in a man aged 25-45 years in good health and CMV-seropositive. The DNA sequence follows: TGTGCCAGCAGCCGCACAGGGGGGAGGGAGACCCAGTACTTC. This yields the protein CASSRTGGRETQYF. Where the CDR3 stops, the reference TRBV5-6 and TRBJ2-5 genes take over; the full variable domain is DAGVTQSPTHLIKTRGQQVTLRCSPKSGHDTVSWYQQALGQGPQFIFQYYEEEERQRGNFPDRFSGHQFPNYSSELNVNALLLGDSALYLCASSRTGGRETQYFGPGTRLLVL.